This TCR beta chain was recorded in a study of T cells in Graves' hyperthyroidism and ophthalmopathy. Overall study results and limits: In blood, most of the thyroid clonotypes expanded above 0.001 were also present.

The PBMCs were taken from about 10 ml of fresh peripheral blood. This CDR3 is 13 amino acids long. Trimming shortened V by 5 bases and J by 10 bases, and 12 bases separated the two germline ends. From germline, CDR1 is SEHNR and CDR2 FQNEAQ (reference sequence). This clonotype was seen more than once but under ten times. The antigen remains unidentified. RNA transcripts gave rise to amplified TCR beta CDR3 regions. The TCR CDR3 was amplified in a first-round RT-PCR using the HTBI primer set. TCRdb re-derived calls from the multiplex PCR reads in MiXCR, one entry per CDR3 protein. The sample lists some 500,000 distinct CDR3 sequences; around 15% were seen once.

Sequenced input: blood. The rearrangement uses TRBV7-9 and TRBJ1-6; D may be TRBD1 (5 bases). The TCR sequence derives from a woman younger than 35 with Graves' hyperthyroidism. Written as DNA, the CDR3 is TGTGCCAGCAGCCCCAGGGTTGGATCACCCCTCCACTTT. This translates into CASSPRVGSPLHF.